This T cell receptor (beta chain) is from a study of shared clonotypes between healthy human individuals. Findings and caveats of the study: Richness estimates generally favored naive over memory subsets. Sharing across several donors was seen in 4% to 6.5% of naive CD4 clonotypes.

Selected positively for CCR7 and CD45RO-negative, naive CD8 cells excluded terminally differentiated effector memory CD45RA+ cells. This clone was observed a single time. What it binds is unknown. Germline CDR1 reads SEHNR; CDR2 reads FQNEAQ (reference sequence). Trimming cost V 5 bases and J 4 bases; bases outside gene matches: 10. The CDR3 is made up of 15 amino acids. The assay was immunoSEQ multiplex PCR, and TCRdb's table has in-frame clones only and misses some. This table has 500,000 to 700,000 clones, approximately 95% appearing once. The clonotype comes from a young woman in good health. The chain uses TRBV7-9 and TRBJ2-7, with 8 bases lining up with TRBD1. Sample: naive CD8+ T cells sorted from blood. The CDR3 reads CASSNDRGYGYEQYF. CDR3 in DNA: TGTGCCAGCAGCAACGACAGGGGTTATGGATACGAGCAGTACTTC.